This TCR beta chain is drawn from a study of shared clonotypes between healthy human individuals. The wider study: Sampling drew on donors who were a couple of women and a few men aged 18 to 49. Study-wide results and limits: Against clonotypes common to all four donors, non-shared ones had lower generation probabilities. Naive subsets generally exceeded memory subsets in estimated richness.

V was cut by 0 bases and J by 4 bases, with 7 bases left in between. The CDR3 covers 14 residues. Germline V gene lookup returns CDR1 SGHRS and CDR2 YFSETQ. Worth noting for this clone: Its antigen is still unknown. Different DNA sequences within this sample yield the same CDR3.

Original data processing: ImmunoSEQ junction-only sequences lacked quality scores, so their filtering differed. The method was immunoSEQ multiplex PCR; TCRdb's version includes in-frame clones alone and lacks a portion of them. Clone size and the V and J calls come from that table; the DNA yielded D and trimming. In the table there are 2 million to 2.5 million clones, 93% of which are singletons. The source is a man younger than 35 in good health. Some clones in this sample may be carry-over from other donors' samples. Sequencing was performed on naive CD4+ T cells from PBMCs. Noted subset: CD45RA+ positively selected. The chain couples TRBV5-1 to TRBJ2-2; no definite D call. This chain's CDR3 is CASSLVGTTGELFF. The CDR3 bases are TGCGCCAGCAGCTTGGTGGGCACCACCGGGGAGCTGTTTTTT. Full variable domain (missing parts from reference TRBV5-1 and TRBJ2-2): KAGVTQTPRYLIKTRGQQVTLSCSPISGHRSVSWYQQTPGQGLQFLFEYFSETQRNKGNFPGRFSGRQFSNSRSEMNVSTLELGDSALYLCASSLVGTTGELFFGEGSRLTVL.